This T cell receptor (beta chain) was captured in a study of cytomegalovirus exposure and HLA in healthy donors (dated by TCRdb to the late 2010s). General notes on the study: According to a later analysis, the roughly 120 validation repertoires were produced on the same platform as the roughly 600 repertoires of the first cohort. The study aimed to test whether cataloging public T cell receptors could reveal signatures of past pathogen exposure. Along with the roughly 710-subject first cohort, a separate validation cohort of some 130 different subjects was used. To predict cytomegalovirus infection status, the study combined high-throughput TCR immunosequencing, statistical association of individual TCRs with disease status, and machine learning. Broad study findings and their caveats: The validation cohort had no HLA typing available for a later analysis, so co-occurrence within that cohort was assessed over all 110 or so repertoires. A later analysis found that TCRs clustered in the first cohort also tended to co-occur in the roughly 120 validation repertoires, with more than 90% of cluster scores above 0. The study listed 164 TCR beta chains as associated with cytomegalovirus. According to the authors, the approach could potentially be generalized to other disease states and immunological phenotypes. In both the original and validation cohorts, the classifier was reported to diagnose cytomegalovirus status with high specificity and sensitivity. A few of the identified cytomegalovirus-associated TCR beta chains were confirmed in vitro to be specific for cytomegalovirus antigens. Most TCR sequences were seen in very few donors, while some public TCRs were found in many individuals.

Receptors were amplified or captured by the immunoSEQ multiplex PCR assay. As for how the authors treated the data: To diagnose cytomegalovirus status from the catalog of TCR beta chain sequences, a statistical classification framework was built. Sourced from immuneACCESS, this table was stored by TCRdb with only in-frame sequences that have V and J called. A share of the clones is absent; for the studies checked, an unresolved V gene accounts for under half, and the remainder has no known explanation. That table furnishes V, J and clone size, whereas the DNA furnished D and trimming. The sample records 180,000 or so clones, around nine tenths of which are singletons. In total, the top ten clones hold about 7.2% of the sample. After removal of 0 bases from V and 3 bases from J, the junction retains 3 bases not matched to a gene. CDR3 length: 16 amino acids, cysteine to phenylalanine. Kept here is only the CDR3 DNA, which spans 48 bases and is read in frame from base 1. CDR1 and CDR2 were assigned from the germline V gene as SGHTA and FQGNSA.

A word on this clone: The antigen it recognizes is unknown. Per-base quality was not reported, and no clone a single base away is much larger than it.

Donors formed part of the validation cohort, which comprised 120 subjects and was distinct from the first cohort of several hundred subjects. What was sequenced was PBMCs. The chain is encoded by TRBV7-2 joined to TRBJ2-1, with 9 bases in between that match TRBD2. This clonotype was sampled from a man under 40 in good health and CMV-seropositive. The DNA is as follows: TGTGCCAGCAGCTTAGCCGCGGGAGGGAACTACAATGAGCAGTTCTTC. Its protein product is CASSLAAGGNYNEQFF.